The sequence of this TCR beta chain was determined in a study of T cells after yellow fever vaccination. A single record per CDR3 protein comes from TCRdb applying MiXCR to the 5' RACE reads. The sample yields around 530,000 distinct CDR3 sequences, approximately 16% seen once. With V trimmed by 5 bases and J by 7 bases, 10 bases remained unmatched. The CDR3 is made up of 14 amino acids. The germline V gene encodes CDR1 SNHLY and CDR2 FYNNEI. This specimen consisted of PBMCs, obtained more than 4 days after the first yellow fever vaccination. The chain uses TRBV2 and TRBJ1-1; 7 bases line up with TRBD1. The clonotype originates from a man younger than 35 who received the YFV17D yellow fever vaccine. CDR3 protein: CASSRGPYGGEAFF. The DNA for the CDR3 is TGTGCCAGCAGTAGGGGGCCTTACGGTGGTGAAGCTTTCTTT.